This T cell receptor beta chain was retrieved from a study of cytomegalovirus exposure and HLA in healthy donors. V was cut by 7 bases and J by 8 bases, with 18 bases left in between. The CDR3 extends over 13 amino acids. Germline V gene lookup returns CDR1 SGHRS and CDR2 YFSETQ. Vbeta (60) and Jbeta (13) primers were used in the PCR. Some clones are missing from TCRdb's copy, which holds only in-frame ones; the method was immunoSEQ multiplex PCR. The sample lists about 130,000 clones, about two thirds occurring once. Of note for this clone: Its antigen remains unknown.

Those who donated were healthy bone marrow donors. General study findings and limits: Reportedly, TCR beta sequences accurately predicted HLA-A and HLA-B alleles in most subjects.

This TCR derives from a middle-aged woman in good health and CMV-seronegative. V usage is TRBV5-1 and J usage is TRBJ1-2; tentative D call: TRBD1 (5 bases). The sample comprised PBMCs. CDR3 residues: CASPPLGASGYTF. The CDR3 DNA follows: TGCGCCAGCCCACCCTTAGGGGCGTCCGGCTACACCTTC.